This passage covers 9 T cell receptor beta chains from one sample sequenced in a study of blood T cell repertoires in COVID-19. The assay was immunoSEQ multiplex PCR, and TCRdb's table has in-frame clones only and misses some. There are 130,000 or so clones in the sample; almost 80% occur only once, and roughly 25% lies in the top ten. Sequencing input: peripheral blood. The origin of the receptors is a human donor in a cohort sampled during active COVID-19.

V usage is TRBV27 and J usage is TRBJ2-5, with TRBD2 matching 7 bases. The V gene end was trimmed by 1 base and the J gene end by 1 base; junction bases not matched to a gene: 9. The V gene's germline CDR1 is MNHEY and CDR2 SMNVEV (reference sequence). The CDR3 has 17 residues. CDR3 DNA: TGTGCCAGCAGTTTATATGGCGGGCTAGCGGCCCAAGAGACCCAGTACTTC. Its protein product is CASSLYGGLAAQETQYF.

The gene calls are TRBV10-3 and TRBJ2-7, with a tentative D call TRBD2 (6 bases). Germline lookup yields CDR1 ENHRY and CDR2 SYGVKD. The V gene lost 4 bases and the J gene lost 4 bases, with 11 bases spanning the gap. This CDR3 spans 13 amino acids. Here the CDR3 DNA reads TGTGCCATCAGTGTTAGCGGACTATACGAGCAGTACTTC. This gives the protein CAISVSGLYEQYF.

DNA for the CDR3: TGTGCCAGCGCGGAGGGACAGCACTATGGCTACACCTTC. Amino acid sequence: CASAEGQHYGYTF. This chain uses TRBV18 with TRBJ1-2; 7 nucleotides align to TRBD1. The junction had 6 bases not matched to a gene; V was cut back by 8 bases and J by 3 bases. The germline gives CDR1 KGHSH, CDR2 LQKENI. CDR3 length: 13 residues.

The chain has TRBV9 and TRBJ2-3; 7 bases align to TRBD1. From germline, CDR1 is SGDLS and CDR2 YYNGEE. The CDR3 totals 13 residues. J was trimmed by 4 bases and V by 3 bases; bases with no gene match: 2. The CDR3 region is CASSGQGSDTQYF. Written as DNA, the CDR3 is TGTGCCAGCAGCGGACAGGGCTCAGATACGCAGTATTTT.

The rearrangement links TRBV7-8 to TRBJ1-1, with D perhaps TRBD1 (6 bases). The CDR3 covers 16 residues. Trimming removed 1 base at V and 7 bases at J, with 19 bases between. CDR1 and CDR2 from the germline V gene are SGHVS and FQNEAQ. The chain's CDR3 is CASSLVNRELQNEAFF. As DNA, the CDR3 is TGTGCCAGCAGCTTAGTAAACAGGGAGCTTCAAAATGAAGCTTTCTTT.

The gene calls are TRBV18 and TRBJ2-7, with TRBD1 identical over 11 bases. V lost 1 base and J lost 5; bases outside the gene matches: 7. Germline V lookup: CDR1 KGHSH, CDR2 LQKENI. There are 16 residues in the CDR3. Here the CDR3 DNA reads TGTGCCAGCTCACCACGTGGGACAGGGGGAAACCACGAGCAGTACTTC. Amino acids: CASSPRGTGGNHEQYF. The full variable domain, its missing parts supplied by reference TRBV18 and TRBJ2-7, is NAGVMQNPRHLVRRRGQEARLRCSPMKGHSHVYWYRQLPEEGLKFMVYLQKENIIDESGMPKERFSAEFPKEGPSILRIQQVVRGDSAAYFCASSPRGTGGNHEQYFGPGTRLTVT.

This clone came up a few times. This chain uses TRBV28 with TRBJ2-2; possibly TRBD1 for D (5 bases). This CDR3 is 19 amino acids long. Germline CDR1 and CDR2: MDHEN and SYDVKM. V was cut by 5 bases and J by 0 bases, with 22 bases left in between. Written as DNA, the CDR3 is TGTGCCAGCAGTGCCGCGACAGCCTATTCCTCGGCGAACACCGGGGAGCTGTTTTTT. Its protein product is CASSAATAYSSANTGELFF. The full variable domain, with the rest looked up from reference TRBV28 and TRBJ2-2, is DVKVTQSSRYLVKRTGEKVFLECVQDMDHENMFWYRQDPGLGLRLIYFSYDVKMKEKGDIPEGYSVSREKKERFSLILESASTNQTSMYLCASSAATAYSSANTGELFFGEGSRLTVL.

The chain uses TRBV24-1 and TRBJ2-3, with TRBD2 matching 9 bases. J was trimmed by 3 bases and V by 6 bases; bases with no gene match: 3. Germline lookup yields CDR1 KGHDR and CDR2 SFDVKD. The CDR3 covers 14 residues. The CDR3 reads CATSKGLATDTQYF. DNA for the CDR3: TGTGCCACCAGTAAAGGACTAGCGACAGATACGCAGTATTTT.

V usage is TRBV27 and J usage is TRBJ2-7, with 8 bases lining up with TRBD1. The germline V gene has CDR1 MNHEY and CDR2 SMNVEV (reference sequence). Trimming removed 4 bases from V and 3 bases from J; junction bases left unmatched: 2. This CDR3 region has 13 residues. This CDR3 reads CASSSTGGYEQYF. The CDR3 bases are TGTGCCAGCAGTTCCACAGGGGGCTACGAGCAGTACTTC.